This T cell receptor beta chain was retrieved from a study of T cell repertoires in cytomegalovirus infection. Trimming removed 5 bases from V and 1 base from J, with 11 bases in between. The germline gives CDR1 SGHTA, CDR2 FQGNSA. CDR3 length: 14 residues. This clonotype has at least ten counts. TCRdb used MiXCR to reprocess the reads, holding one entry per CDR3 protein. The sample has fewer than 300,000 distinct CDR3 sequences; more than 20% are singletons. This TCR came from a human donor in good health (CMV status not recorded). Some clones in this sample may be carry-over from other donors' samples. The V call is TRBV7-2, the J call TRBJ1-1; D not certain. Sequenced: PBMCs. CDR3 loop: CASSTTVANTEAFF. Written as DNA, the CDR3 is TGTGCCAGCAGCACTACGGTGGCGAACACTGAAGCTTTCTTT.